This is a list of T cell receptor beta chains from one sample in a study of blood T cell repertoires in COVID-19. The table came from immunoSEQ multiplex PCR; TCRdb's copy has only in-frame clones and leaves some out. The sample has 250,000 to 300,000 clones, around 87% seen once. Sequencing input: peripheral blood. The receptors originated from a young man with active or convalescent COVID-19. CDR3s include the opening cysteine and the closing phenylalanine or tryptophan. D genes are given only for firm matches. A row's size may be missing; if present it is once, few, many or a size class.

abundance,d_gene,v_gene,j_gene,CDR3aa,CDR3nt
.,TRBD2,TRBV9,TRBJ2-3,CASSTLAGGLTDTQYF,TGTGCCAGCAGCACACTAGCGGGGGGCCTCACAGATACGCAGTATTTT
.,.,TRBV3-1/TRBV3-2,TRBJ1-2,CASSQEPGVQGYTF,TGTGCCAGCAGCCAAGAACCCGGGGTCCAGGGCTACACCTTC
.,.,TRBV2,TRBJ2-3,CAGSQGWESTDTQYF,TGTGCCGGATCTCAGGGTTGGGAAAGCACAGATACGCAGTATTTT
few,TRBD2,TRBV27,TRBJ2-1,CASSYTSGVGEQFF,TGTGCCAGCAGTTATACTAGCGGGGTGGGGGAGCAGTTCTTC
.,.,TRBV7-3,TRBJ2-2,CASSQSGAGELFF,TGTGCCAGCAGCCAATCGGGAGCCGGGGAGCTGTTTTTT
.,.,TRBV5-6,TRBJ2-2,CASSSGLNTGELFF,TGTGCCAGCAGCTCGGGACTTAACACCGGGGAGCTGTTTTTT
.,TRBD1,TRBV19,TRBJ1-2,CASSTTPAGGLGYTF,TGTGCCAGTAGTACGACCCCGGCAGGGGGTTTGGGCTACACCTTC
once,TRBD1,TRBV19,TRBJ1-6,CASSLDRADSPLHF,TGTGCCAGTAGCCTGGACAGGGCGGATTCACCCCTCCACTTT
.,.,TRBV6-2/TRBV6-3,TRBJ1-2,CASSLSRGGYTF,TGTGCCAGCAGCCTAAGTCGGGGTGGCTACACCTTC
once,.,TRBV27,TRBJ1-2,CASSFGSGFYGYTF,TGTGCCAGCAGTTTCGGCAGCGGCTTCTATGGCTACACCTTC
.,TRBD1,TRBV5-6,TRBJ1-2,CASSGDRGISYTF,TGTGCCAGCAGCGGCGACAGGGGGATTAGCTACACCTTC
.,TRBD1,TRBV4-1,TRBJ1-4,CASSQPRGTGNEKLFF,TGCGCCAGCAGCCAACCCCGCGGGACAGGGAATGAAAAACTGTTTTTT
.,.,TRBV6-5,TRBJ2-3,CASSLAWRSHTDTQYF,TGTGCCAGCAGTTTGGCCTGGCGGAGCCACACAGATACGCAGTATTTT
.,TRBD2,TRBV27,TRBJ2-7,CASRNLAGNYEQYF,TGTGCCAGCAGAAACCTAGCGGGAAACTACGAGCAGTACTTC
.,TRBD2,TRBV5-1,TRBJ2-1,CASSSGTSGLTEQFF,TGCGCCAGCAGTTCCGGGACTAGCGGACTTACGGAGCAGTTCTTC